The entry that follows covers one T cell receptor (beta chain) sequence. What it binds is not known. This CDR3 has 14 residues. Trimming removed 5 bases from V and 5 bases from J, with 14 bases in between. CDR1 and CDR2 from the germline V gene are SGHTA and FQGNSA. This record belongs to a study of cytomegalovirus exposure and HLA in healthy donors. Notes on the study in general: In vitro checks showed that a few CMV-associated chains really do target CMV antigens. Reportedly, TCR beta sequences accurately predicted HLA-A and HLA-B alleles in most subjects. In a later analysis, donors in an Asian-associated ancestry cluster reportedly had fewer N-insertions in productive TCRs than the cohort mean.

This PCR relied on a set of 60 Vbeta primers and 13 Jbeta primers. Method: immunoSEQ multiplex PCR; TCRdb's copy keeps in-frame clones and lacks some. The sample includes fewer than 200,000 clones, around 80% of them seen just once. Sequenced input: PBMCs. This rearrangement joins TRBV7-2 to TRBJ2-3; the D gene is possibly TRBD2 (5 bases). The TCR originated in a woman between 45 and 60 years old in good health and CMV-seropositive. CDR3 sequence: CASSPGGSEDTQYF. CDR3 bases: TGTGCCAGCAGCCCAGGTGGTAGCGAAGATACGCAGTATTTT.